This T cell receptor (beta chain) comes out of a study of blood T cells in healthy people across ages. Study summary: The template switching approach captured approximately one barcoded beta molecule for every two T cells. General study points: There were more naive CD4+ cells and higher diversity in long-lived donors than in aged donors.

Through a sample-barcoded 5' primer and a J-beta primer mix, a second PCR was run for roughly 6 to 11 cycles. TCRdb reprocessed the 5' RACE reads via MiXCR and lists one record per CDR3 protein. The data hold about 1.4 million distinct CDR3 sequences, with approximately 60% observed a single time. Researchers isolated at least 6.5 million PBMCs per sample. In regard to this clonotype: Its antigen is undetermined.

The germline V gene has CDR1 MNHEY and CDR2 SVGAGI. V dropped 4 bases and J dropped 6 bases, with 16 bases sitting between them. The CDR3 extends over 14 amino acids. The genes are TRBV6-5 and TRBJ2-7; tentatively, D is TRBD1 (6 bases). This clonotype originated in a man younger than 35 in good health. Input material: blood. The CDR3 here is CASSWQGKRGEQYF. The CDR3 DNA sequence: TGTGCCAGCAGTTGGCAGGGGAAGCGTGGCGAGCAGTACTTC.